One sample yielded the 22 T cell receptor beta chains listed below, sequenced in a study of blood T cell repertoires in COVID-19. Here immunoSEQ multiplex PCR was the method, and the copy in TCRdb shows in-frame clones only, minus some. Among 100,000 to 120,000 clones listed, around 89% were seen once. The source material was peripheral blood. These receptors originate from a woman aged 45-59 years with acute or convalescent COVID-19.

This sequence joins TRBV3-1 (or the pseudogene TRBV3-2) and TRBJ1-2; D gene uncertain. The CDR3 length is 13 residues. Germline CDR1 and CDR2: LGHDT and YNNKEL (reference sequence). Trimming removed 2 bases at V and 3 bases at J, with 7 bases between. CDR3 in DNA: TGTGCCAGCAGCCAACGGGAGTACTATGGCTACACCTTC. Encoded protein: CASSQREYYGYTF.

The rearrangement uses TRBV9 and TRBJ2-4, with 12 positions matching TRBD1. The CDR3 length is 20 residues. Germline V gene lookup returns CDR1 SGDLS and CDR2 YYNGEE. The ends lost 3 bases at V and 5 bases at J; junction bases unmatched: 18. The CDR3 loop reads CASSGGQGAQTHRGQNIQYF. CDR3 DNA sequence: TGTGCCAGCAGCGGGGGACAGGGGGCGCAGACCCATCGGGGCCAAAACATTCAGTACTTC.

CDR3 bases: TGTGCCAGAAGCTTGGGCGGGTTTGGCGAGCAGTACTTC. It specifies CARSLGGFGEQYF. The genes are TRBV5-3 and TRBJ2-7; possibly TRBD2 for D (5 bases). TRBV5-3 falls under the ORF class, with uncertain function. V shed 0 bases and J shed 6 bases, with 10 bases lying between them. The length of the CDR3 is 13 residues.

The V call is TRBV20-1, the J call TRBJ2-1; perhaps TRBD2 as D (6 bases). This CDR3 has 11 amino acids. Trimming shortened V by 8 bases and J by 7 bases, and 12 bases separated the two germline ends. Germline V gene lookup returns CDR1 DFQATT and CDR2 SNEGSKA (reference sequence). The CDR3 DNA sequence: TGCAGTTCCATAGCGGCGAATGAGCAGTTCTTC. Its protein product is CSSIAANEQFF.

Here the CDR3 DNA reads TGTGCCAGTAGTGGGGGGAGGACGGCCTACACAGATACGCAGTATTTT. Translating gives CASSGGRTAYTDTQYF. The chain joins TRBV19 to TRBJ2-3, with D tentatively TRBD2 (6 bases). This CDR3 spans 16 amino acids. Germline values: CDR1 LNHDA, CDR2 SQIVND (reference sequence). Trimming took 5 bases from V and 2 from J, leaving 17 bases between them.

The rearrangement joins TRBV5-4 to TRBJ1-2; 11 positions agree with TRBD1. Per the germline V gene, CDR1 is SGHNT and CDR2 is YYREEE (reference sequence). The CDR3 has 15 amino acids. The trim removed 4 bases at V and 4 bases at J, leaving 6 bases unmatched. The CDR3 loop reads CASSGWDRGFYGYTF. In nucleotides, the CDR3 is TGTGCCAGCAGCGGGTGGGACAGGGGGTTCTATGGCTACACCTTC.

This chain joins TRBV12-5 and TRBJ2-1, with 9 bases fitting TRBD1. This CDR3 is 14 amino acids long. V dropped 1 base and J dropped 12; count of bases not matched to a gene: 7. The germline gives CDR1 LGHNT, CDR2 FRNRAP. The CDR3 DNA follows: TGTGCTAGTGGTTTGGCCGGGACAGGGTTTAGGCAGTTCTTC. Translating gives CASGLAGTGFRQFF.

J is TRBJ2-7 and V is TRBV6-5; D perhaps matches TRBD1 (7 bases). Germline V gene data show CDR1 as MNHEY and CDR2 as SVGAGI. V was clipped by 2 bases and J by 0 bases, with 11 bases between them. This CDR3 has 15 residues. The CDR3 reads CASSYVQGGSYEQYF. CDR3 DNA: TGTGCCAGCAGTTACGTGCAGGGGGGCTCCTACGAGCAGTACTTC.

The chain joins TRBV5-4 to TRBJ1-4; 8 bases are shared with TRBD1. The CDR3 covers 14 residues. Germline CDR1 SGHNT, CDR2 YYREEE (reference sequence). V lost 0 bases to trimming and J lost 5 bases; unmatched junction nucleotides: 0. The DNA for the CDR3 is TGTGCCAGCAGCTTGGGGACAGGGAATGAAAAACTGTTTTTT. As protein: CASSLGTGNEKLFF.

The CDR3 spells CAWSLGAYDNSPLHF. CDR3 in DNA: TGTGCCTGGAGTTTGGGGGCCTACGATAATTCACCCCTCCACTTT. This sequence joins TRBV30 and TRBJ1-6, with D perhaps TRBD1 (6 bases). Trimming shortened V by 2 bases and J by 5 bases, and 13 bases separated the two germline ends. The germline gives CDR1 GTSNPN, CDR2 SVGIG (reference sequence). CDR3 length: 15 residues.

The rearrangement uses TRBV6-5 and TRBJ2-7; 10 bases match TRBD2. Germline V lookup: CDR1 MNHEY, CDR2 SVGAGI. CDR3 length equals 15 residues. Trimming cost V 6 bases and J 3 bases; bases outside gene matches: 8. CDR3 nucleotide sequence: TGTGCCAGCAGACATCAGACTAGCGGGTTCTACGAGCAGTACTTC. This gives the protein CASRHQTSGFYEQYF.

This clone occurred once. The gene calls are TRBV6-5 and TRBJ1-6; D not certain. The CDR3 loop spans 13 amino acids. Looked up from germline, CDR1 is MNHEY and CDR2 is SVGAGI. V was cut by 5 bases and J by 10 bases, with 12 bases left in between. CDR3 nucleotides: TGTGCCAGCAGTCCGCTAGTCGGCTCACCCCTCCACTTT. Amino acid sequence: CASSPLVGSPLHF.

This clone has just one count. This rearrangement joins TRBV5-4 to TRBJ2-1; 7 bases agree with TRBD1. The CDR3 is 15 amino acids. Germline loops: CDR1 SGHNT, CDR2 YYREEE (reference sequence). The V segment lost 0 bases and the J segment 4 bases; nucleotides outside the gene matches: 4. This CDR3 is CASSLDTGAYNEQFF. DNA of the CDR3: TGTGCCAGCAGCTTGGACACAGGGGCGTACAATGAGCAGTTCTTC.

This clone was detected once. CDR3 coding DNA: TGCAGCGTTAACCAGGGGGCAGGTGGAAAAGATACGCAGTATTTT. It yields the protein CSVNQGAGGKDTQYF. V and J are TRBV29-1 and TRBJ2-3; 8 nucleotides line up with TRBD1. The germline V gene has CDR1 SQVTM and CDR2 ANQGSEA. CDR3 length: 15 residues. V trimming: 5 bases; J trimming: 5 bases; junction bases outside the gene matches: 12.

This chain connects TRBV19 to TRBJ1-1; D is perhaps TRBD1 (6 bases). Germline V CDR1 and CDR2: LNHDA, SQIVND (reference sequence). There are 16 residues in the CDR3. Trimming cost V 5 bases and J 4 bases, with 20 bases left between them. The CDR3 sequence: CASSPHSGTPSTEAFF. CDR3 DNA sequence: TGTGCCAGTAGTCCACATTCCGGGACACCCAGCACTGAAGCTTTCTTT.

The rearrangement joins TRBV5-8 to TRBJ1-6; D is ambiguous. The CDR3 runs to 14 residues. The V gene's germline CDR1 is SGHTS and CDR2 YDEGEE. The ends were cut back, 2 bases at V and 7 bases at J, with 10 bases in the middle. The CDR3 spells CASSFRENNSPLHF. The CDR3 nucleotides read TGTGCCAGCAGCTTTAGGGAGAACAATTCACCCCTCCACTTT.

This chain connects TRBV6-5 to TRBJ2-5; 7 bases fit TRBD2. Per the germline V gene, CDR1 is MNHEY and CDR2 is SVGAGI. The ends lost 6 bases at V and 5 bases at J; junction bases unmatched: 3. The CDR3 is 12 amino acids. The CDR3 protein is CASSRGVETQYF. The CDR3 DNA follows: TGTGCCAGCAGCCGGGGGGTGGAGACCCAGTACTTC.

The chain recombines TRBV3-1 (or the pseudogene TRBV3-2) with TRBJ1-2; D gene uncertain. This CDR3 spans 14 amino acids. V shed 2 bases and J shed 8 bases, with 15 bases lying between them. From germline, CDR1 is LGHDT and CDR2 YNNKEL (reference sequence). CDR3 in DNA: TGTGCCAGCAGCCAAAGTTGGCGGGGTGGGGGCTACACCTTC. Translating gives CASSQSWRGGGYTF.

The chain joins TRBV6-5 to TRBJ2-7; 7 bases are shared with TRBD1. V trimming: 2 bases; J trimming: 5 bases; junction bases outside the gene matches: 9. Germline-derived CDR1 and CDR2 are MNHEY and SVGAGI. CDR3 length: 15 residues. The CDR3 DNA reads TGTGCCAGCAGTTACGAAAGAGGGGGCTTCCACGAGCAGTACTTC. This sequence encodes CASSYERGGFHEQYF.

V gene TRBV5-6 combines with J gene TRBJ2-2; D possibly corresponds to TRBD1 (6 bases). CDR1 and CDR2 (germline): SGHDT, YYEEEE. V lost 4 bases to trimming and J lost 8 bases, with 18 bases between them. The CDR3 loop spans 15 amino acids. CDR3 amino acids: CASSHSGASAGELFF. CDR3 sequence (DNA): TGTGCCAGCAGCCATTCAGGGGCGTCTGCGGGGGAGCTGTTTTTT.

CDR3 loop: CASSYSSGGASEQFF. CDR3 DNA: TGTGCCAGCAGCTACAGTAGCGGGGGGGCTTCTGAGCAGTTCTTC. The chain has TRBV7-3 and TRBJ2-1, with 11 bases matching TRBD2. The V gene end was trimmed by 4 bases and the J gene end by 9 bases; junction bases not matched to a gene: 8. The CDR3 contains 15 residues. Germline CDR1 SGHTA, CDR2 FQGTGA. The full variable domain, with the rest looked up from reference TRBV7-3 and TRBJ2-1, is GAGVSQTPSNKVTEKGKYVELRCDPISGHTALYWYRQSLGQGPEFLIYFQGTGAADDSGLPNDRFFAVRPEGSVSTLKIQRTERGDSAVYLCASSYSSGGASEQFFGPGTRLTVL.

CDR3 protein: CASSVRTGANTGELFF. DNA of the CDR3: TGTGCCAGCAGTGTCCGGACAGGCGCGAACACCGGGGAGCTGTTTTTT. V and J are TRBV25-1 and TRBJ2-2; 7 bases are a match to TRBD1. CDR1 MGHDK and CDR2 SYGVNS come from the germline V gene. J lost 0 bases, V lost 4 bases, and 5 bases had no gene match. The CDR3 is 16 residues long. Based on the CDR3 plus reference TRBV25-1 and TRBJ2-2, the full variable domain is EADIYQTPRYLVIGTGKKITLECSQTMGHDKMYWYQQDPGMELHLIHYSYGVNSTEKGDLSSESTVSRIRTEHFPLTLESARPSHTSQYLCASSVRTGANTGELFFGEGSRLTVL.